The 22 T cell receptor beta chains presented below share a single source sample, sequenced in a study of spatial heterogeneity in lung cancer. Study outcomes and limitations: Tumor mutation counts were tracked by expanded intratumoral alpha and beta TCR counts.

The antigens for these receptors are not known. As for time point: sample taken at primary tumor resection. TCRdb independently ran MiXCR on the 5' RACE reads; one entry per CDR3 protein. The sample consists of around 3,600 distinct CDR3 sequences, around 26% of them appearing once. The source was lung tumor tissue, collected at surgery. The receptors were sampled from a male donor with early-stage non-small cell lung cancer.

This clonotype was recorded many times. V and J are TRBV5-1 and TRBJ2-5; 10 bases line up with TRBD2. There are 16 residues in the CDR3. V lost 0 bases to trimming and J lost 1 base; unmatched junction nucleotides: 3. Germline CDR1 and CDR2: SGHRS and YFSETQ. The CDR3 region is CASSLEVAGGQETQYF. The CDR3 nucleotides are TGCGCCAGCAGCTTGGAAGTAGCGGGAGGCCAAGAGACCCAGTACTTC.

The V gene is TRBV19, the J gene TRBJ2-6; D is unclear. The CDR3 loop spans 16 amino acids. From germline, CDR1 is LNHDA and CDR2 SQIVND (reference sequence). V was clipped by 7 bases and J by 0 bases, with 13 bases between them. The CDR3 loop reads CASTRSPNSGANVLTF. The CDR3 bases are TGTGCCAGTACCCGTTCCCCCAACTCTGGGGCCAACGTCCTGACTTTC.

By proportion, this clonotype is medium-sized. This chain uses TRBV13 with TRBJ1-6; D may be TRBD1 (5 bases). V was shortened by 0 bases and J by 10 bases, with 16 bases between the two germline ends. CDR3 length equals 16 residues. Germline V CDR1 and CDR2: PRHDT, FYEKMQ (reference sequence). In DNA, the CDR3 is TGTGCCAGCAGCTTAGGCGCTGCAGGGAGAGGATCACCCCTCCACTTT. Amino acids: CASSLGAAGRGSPLHF.

By share, this clonotype counts as medium-sized. V is TRBV28 and J is TRBJ2-1; possible D gene TRBD2, 5 bases. V lost 1 base and J lost 0, with 7 bases in between. The CDR3 extends over 15 amino acids. Per germline, CDR1 MDHEN and CDR2 SYDVKM. The CDR3 spells CASSLSGSSYNEQFF. The CDR3 DNA sequence: TGTGCCAGCAGTTTATCGGGGAGCTCCTACAATGAGCAGTTCTTC.

By share, this clonotype ranks as medium-sized. The chain joins TRBV7-3 to TRBJ2-1; D not certain. This CDR3 is 13 amino acids long. The V and J ends lost 6 bases and 9 bases respectively, with 15 bases between them. Germline V gives CDR1 SGHTA, CDR2 FQGTGA. This CDR3 is CASSASSSAEQFF. The DNA for the CDR3 is TGTGCCAGCAGTGCGTCCTCCTCCGCTGAGCAGTTCTTC.

This chain's CDR3 is CSTWGGHEQYF. CDR3 nucleotides: TGCAGTACCTGGGGGGGTCACGAGCAGTACTTC. The chain combines TRBV29-1 with TRBJ2-7; 7 nucleotides agree with TRBD2. The CDR3 covers 11 residues. Germline V gene sequence: CDR1 SQVTM, CDR2 ANQGSEA.

This clonotype ranks as medium-sized. This chain links TRBV11-2 with TRBJ2-2; D may be TRBD2 (5 bases). The CDR3 has 14 residues. Germline CDR1 is SGHAT and CDR2 is FQNNGV. Trimming removed 4 bases from V and 3 bases from J, with 9 bases in between. CDR3 residues: CASSSWGDTGELFF. CDR3 nucleotides: TGTGCCAGCAGCTCTTGGGGAGACACCGGGGAGCTGTTTTTT. Complete variable domain (other parts from reference TRBV11-2 and TRBJ2-2): EAGVAQSPRYKIIEKRQSVAFWCNPISGHATLYWYQQILGQGPKLLIQFQNNGVVDDSQLPKDRFSAERLKGVDSTLKIQPAKLEDSAVYLCASSSWGDTGELFFGEGSRLTVL.

This clonotype was seen a few times. V is TRBV6-1 and J is TRBJ2-6; 8 bases map to TRBD1. CDR3 length: 15 amino acids. CDR1 is MNHNS, CDR2 SASEGT, per germline. With 6 bases clipped from V and 1 base from J, the junction kept 2 bases outside the gene matches. The CDR3 DNA sequence: TGTGCCAGCAGGGACAGGGCATCTGGGGCCAACGTCCTGACTTTC. Protein sequence: CASRDRASGANVLTF.

The chain has TRBV28 and TRBJ2-5; no clear D. Germline V lookup: CDR1 MDHEN, CDR2 SYDVKM. CDR3 length: 13 residues. The V gene lost 9 bases and the J gene lost 1 base, with 12 bases spanning the gap. Here the CDR3 DNA reads TGTGCCAGTGGCCGCTCCTTCCAAGAGACCCAGTACTTC. Its translation: CASGRSFQETQYF. The full variable domain, in which reference TRBV28 and TRBJ2-5 provide the parts outside the CDR3, is DVKVTQSSRYLVKRTGEKVFLECVQDMDHENMFWYRQDPGLGLRLIYFSYDVKMKEKGDIPEGYSVSREKKERFSLILESASTNQTSMYLCASGRSFQETQYFGPGTRLLVL.

This clonotype qualifies as medium-sized. This chain links TRBV7-6 with TRBJ2-2; 9 bases fit TRBD2. Germline-derived CDR1 and CDR2 are SGHVS and FNYEAQ. V was clipped by 5 bases and J by 0 bases; unmatched bases: 7. CDR3 size: 17 residues. The CDR3 protein is CASSPGLAISNTGELFF. The CDR3 bases are TGTGCCAGCAGCCCAGGACTAGCGATTTCGAACACCGGGGAGCTGTTTTTT.

This clonotype was seen only a few times. V gene TRBV30 combines with J gene TRBJ1-5, with unresolved D. Germline lookup yields CDR1 GTSNPN and CDR2 SVGIG (reference sequence). This CDR3 is built from 13 residues. V shed 5 bases and J shed 7 bases, with 15 bases lying between them. The CDR3 loop reads CAWALNTAQPQHF. For the CDR3, the DNA is TGTGCCTGGGCTCTGAACACGGCGCAGCCCCAGCATTTT.

The rearrangement links TRBV5-1 to TRBJ2-3; TRBD2 agrees at 10 bases. The germline gives CDR1 SGHRS, CDR2 YFSETQ. The CDR3 is 16 residues long. The V and J ends lost 4 bases and 1 base, in that order; junction bases with no gene match: 6. CDR3 in DNA: TGCGCCAGCAGCCAACGGACTAGCGGAGGCACAGATACGCAGTATTTT. Its translation: CASSQRTSGGTDTQYF.

This clonotype is classed as medium-sized. The chain is built from TRBV4-1 and TRBJ2-2, with a tentative D call TRBD1 (5 bases). V was clipped by 0 bases and J by 0 bases, with 11 bases between them. CDR3 length: 17 amino acids. Germline CDR1 reads MGHRA; CDR2 reads YSYEKL. CDR3 sequence: CASSQEGMGPNTGELFF. CDR3 bases: TGCGCCAGCAGCCAAGAGGGGATGGGGCCGAACACCGGGGAGCTGTTTTTT.

This clonotype is labeled as medium-sized (0.01 to 0.1%). The DNA for the CDR3 is TGCGCCAGCAGCTTTGGGGGATCGAACACCGGGGAGCTGTTTTTT. It is translated as CASSFGGSNTGELFF. J is TRBJ2-2 and V is TRBV5-1, with D tentatively TRBD1 or TRBD2 (5 bases each). This CDR3 is 15 amino acids long. CDR1 is SGHRS and CDR2 is YFSETQ in the germline V gene. The V end lost 2 bases, the J end lost 0 bases, and 8 bases lay between the germline ends.

The rearrangement uses TRBV28 and TRBJ2-5, with a possible D match to TRBD1 (6 bases). Germline loops: CDR1 MDHEN, CDR2 SYDVKM. The CDR3 extends over 14 amino acids. Trimming took 5 bases from V and 4 from J, leaving 14 bases between them. The chain's CDR3 is CASSLHRDTETQYF. The CDR3 DNA follows: TGTGCCAGCAGTCTTCACCGGGACACAGAGACCCAGTACTTC.

This sequence joins TRBV10-1 and TRBJ1-6; the D gene is possibly TRBD1 (5 bases). From germline, CDR1 is WNHNN and CDR2 SYGVQD (reference sequence). The CDR3 spans 13 residues. V was clipped by 6 bases and J by 6 bases, with 9 bases between them. The CDR3 sequence: CASSGTTNSPLHF. The CDR3, as DNA: TGCGCCAGCAGCGGGACGACTAATTCACCCCTCCACTTT.

Within the sample, this clonotype is medium-sized. The rearrangement joins TRBV12-3 or TRBV12-4 to TRBJ1-1, with no clear D. The CDR3 runs 14 residues. The V gene lost 3 bases and the J gene lost 5 bases, with 13 bases spanning the gap. In nucleotides, the CDR3 is TGTGCCAGCAGTTTGCAGGCAATAGGGACTGAAGCTTTCTTT. Translated, it gives CASSLQAIGTEAFF.

This clonotype was found once. The genes are TRBV19 and TRBJ2-2; 9 nucleotides match TRBD1. V lost 3 bases, J lost 5 bases, and 7 bases stayed unmatched. CDR1 and CDR2 (germline): LNHDA, SQIVND (reference sequence). This CDR3 comprises 16 residues. DNA of the CDR3: TGTGCCAGTAGTATTACAGGGGGCAGTGGAACCGGGGAGCTGTTTTTT. Translation: CASSITGGSGTGELFF.

This clonotype is labeled medium-sized. V gene TRBV11-3 combines with J gene TRBJ1-1; D is perhaps TRBD1 (6 bases). V gave up 6 bases and J gave up 9 bases, with 14 bases separating them. The CDR3 loop spans 12 amino acids. From germline, CDR1 is SGHNT and CDR2 YENEEA. The CDR3 is CASSSSTGKAFF. CDR3 bases: TGTGCCAGCAGTAGTTCAACAGGGAAAGCTTTCTTT.

This clonotype was seen ten or more times. V and J are TRBV12-3 or TRBV12-4 and TRBJ1-1; D is possibly TRBD1 (5 bases). V dropped 5 bases and J dropped 0 bases, with 7 bases sitting between them. This CDR3 is built from 13 residues. In nucleotides, the CDR3 is TGTGCCAGCAGTCCAGGGCTGAACACTGAAGCTTTCTTT. Translating gives CASSPGLNTEAFF.

This clonotype was recorded a few times. The gene calls are TRBV5-6 and TRBJ2-7, with D possibly matching TRBD2 (6 bases). V lost 6 bases and J 4 bases, leaving 17 bases between the germline ends. Germline V gene sequence: CDR1 SGHDT, CDR2 YYEEEE. The CDR3 loop spans 14 amino acids. The CDR3: CASTLYGTGYEQYF. The CDR3, as DNA: TGTGCCAGCACCCTCTACGGGACTGGATACGAGCAGTACTTC.

V gene TRBV9 combines with J gene TRBJ2-3; D not certain. V was clipped by 0 bases and J by 2 bases, with 7 bases between them. This CDR3 comprises 14 residues. Germline V gives CDR1 SGDLS, CDR2 YYNGEE. DNA of the CDR3: TGTGCCAGCAGCGTAGAGCCATTCACAGATACGCAGTATTTT. Its protein is CASSVEPFTDTQYF.